This T cell receptor (beta chain) stems from a study of shared clonotypes between healthy human individuals. About the research overall: Each donor's CD8 memory used one plate, CD8 naive two, each CD4 subset three.

Here immunoSEQ multiplex PCR was the method, and the copy in TCRdb shows in-frame clones only, minus some. The data contain some 2 million clones, just under 95% of them singletons. Trimming shortened V by 0 bases and J by 0 bases, and 6 bases separated the two germline ends. CDR1 and CDR2 from the germline V gene are SGHDT and YYEEEE. There are 14 residues in the CDR3. Study-wide results and caveats: Only blood underwent sampling, and tissue repertoires likely differ. Generation of non-shared clonotypes was less probable than generation of clonotypes shared by all four donors. It was observed that approximately 5% of naive CD4 clonotypes were shared across four donors.

A note on this clone: Its antigen is not identified.

Positive CCR7 selection of CD45RO-negative cells yielded the naive CD8 cells, and terminally differentiated effector memory CD45RA+ cells were excluded. The chain has TRBV5-6 and TRBJ1-2; no firm D call. Source material: naive CD8+ T cells sorted from blood. This TCR derives from a man younger than 35 in good health. CDR3 in amino acids: CASSLGPPNYGYTF. The CDR3 DNA reads TGTGCCAGCAGCTTGGGACCGCCTAACTATGGCTACACCTTC.